This TCR beta chain originates from a study of T-cell memory formation after mild COVID-19. Findings of the study overall: Within pre-infection memory, some responding clones were found, suggesting cross-reactive memory joined.

In its sample, this clonotype was seen many times. Its antigen is currently unknown. TCRdb re-called the 5' RACE reads with MiXCR, one entry per CDR3 protein. The sample comprises about 350,000 distinct CDR3 sequences, about an eighth of which are singletons, and roughly 22% rests with the top ten. Germline assignment: CDR1 SGHVS and CDR2 FNYEAQ. The CDR3 has 16 residues. Trimming shortened V by 0 bases and J by 1 base, and 13 bases separated the two germline ends. The TCR originated in a man aged 18 to 29 who had mild COVID-19 (a few samples of this study predate the infection). Cell type and time point are not known. Input material: PBMCs or a T cell subset sorted from them (not recorded which). The genes are TRBV7-6 and TRBJ2-7; a weak D match, TRBD2 (6 bases). CDR3: CASSLAGAGHSYEQYF. In DNA form, the CDR3 reads TGTGCCAGCAGCTTAGCGGGTGCGGGGCATTCCTACGAGCAGTACTTC. The whole variable domain, remainder taken from reference TRBV7-6 and TRBJ2-7, is GAGVSQSPRYKVTKRGQDVALRCDPISGHVSLYWYRQALGQGPEFLTYFNYEAQQDKSGLPNDRFSAERPEGSISTLTIQRTEQRDSAMYRCASSLAGAGHSYEQYFGPGTRLTVT.